A selection of T cell receptor beta chains follows, all from one sample in a study of T cell repertoires in ileal Crohn's disease. Here immunoSEQ multiplex PCR was the method, and the copy in TCRdb shows in-frame clones only, minus some. The repertoire holds over 14,000 clones, with roughly four fifths as singletons. Sequencing was carried out using ileal tissue. Receptors originate from an adult with Crohn's disease. The CDR3 runs from the conserved cysteine through the conserved F or W. D genes are given only for firm matches. Size values are once, few and many counts, or a class for expanded clones, and some rows have none.

V gene,J gene,clone size,D gene,CDR3 DNA,CDR3 protein
TRBV5-1,TRBJ1-4,.,.,TGCGCCAGCAGCTCCCTTCCTTCAACTAATGAAAAACTGTTTTTT,CASSSLPSTNEKLFF
TRBV4-2,TRBJ2-3,.,TRBD2,TGTGCCAGCAGCCACATAGCGGGGGGCAGGGAAGATACGCAGTATTTT,CASSHIAGGREDTQYF
TRBV5-1,TRBJ2-2,.,.,TGCGCCAGCAGCTTGGGGGCGTCGAACACCGGGGAGCTGTTTTTT,CASSLGASNTGELFF
TRBV19,TRBJ2-1,.,.,TGTGCCAGTAGTATGAGGGTCAACTCCTACAATGAGCAGTTCTTC,CASSMRVNSYNEQFF
TRBV7-7,TRBJ2-1,.,.,TGTGCTAGCAGCTTATCAGGGGCCGGTGAGCAGTTCTTC,CASSLSGAGEQFF
TRBV27,TRBJ2-1,few,.,TGTGCCAGCAGTTTTTCCTCGGCCTACAATGAGCAGTTCTTC,CASSFSSAYNEQFF
TRBV28,TRBJ2-7,.,.,TGTGCCAGCAGTCTGTTGAGAGAGCAGTACTTC,CASSLLREQYF
TRBV5-6,TRBJ1-5,.,.,TGTGCCAGCAGCTTGTATGGCAGGGCCAGCAATCAGCCCCAGCATTTT,CASSLYGRASNQPQHF
TRBV11-2,TRBJ2-2,once,.,TGTGCCAGCAGCTTAGCGCGAACCGGGGAGCTGTTTTTT,CASSLARTGELFF
TRBV7-9,TRBJ1-1,.,.,TGTGCCAGCAGCTCCCGTGGGGCGCGGGGGACTGAAGCTTTCTTT,CASSSRGARGTEAFF
TRBV7-7,TRBJ2-2,.,.,TGTGCTAGCAGCTGTCAGAACGCGAACACCGGGGAGCTGTTTTTT,CASSCQNANTGELFF
TRBV5-1,TRBJ1-4,.,.,TGCGCCAGCAGCTTGGGGGAGTTGGATGAAAAACTGTTTTTT,CASSLGELDEKLFF
TRBV6-6,TRBJ2-1,.,TRBD2,TGTGCCAGCAAGACAGCGGGATCCACCTACAATGAGCAGTTCTTC,CASKTAGSTYNEQFF
TRBV5-1,TRBJ2-3,.,TRBD2,TGCGCCAGCAGCATACTAGCGGAAGCCACAGATACGCAGTATTTT,CASSILAEATDTQYF
TRBV6-5,TRBJ2-2,.,TRBD1,TGTGCCAGCACTCCGGGACAGTACACCGGGGAGCTGTTTTTT,CASTPGQYTGELFF
TRBV5-4,TRBJ1-1,once,TRBD1,TGTGCCAGCAGTTTGGGGACAGCGAACACTGAAGCTTTCTTT,CASSLGTANTEAFF
TRBV10-3,TRBJ1-1,.,TRBD1,TGTGCCATCAGTGAAATCTTTTCACAGGGGGTGAACACTGAAGCTTTCTTT,CAISEIFSQGVNTEAFF